These T cell receptor beta chains were read from a single sample in a study of T cells in Graves' hyperthyroidism and ophthalmopathy. TCRdb processed the multiplex PCR reads anew with MiXCR; each CDR3 protein has one entry. The data hold around 660,000 distinct CDR3 sequences, with 45% observed a single time. Sample: peripheral blood or thyroid tissue (not recorded which). All receptors derive from an adult man with Graves' disease, either hyperthyroidism or ophthalmopathy (not recorded which). Both conserved end residues are part of each CDR3. The D gene is left open where the match is weak. Some rows mark clone size as missing; the rest say once, few, many or name a class of expanded clone.

j_call d_call v_call clone_size cdr3_aa cdr3_nt
TRBJ1-2 TRBD1 TRBV14 once CASTPSGTGDGGYTF TGTGCCAGCACCCCCTCCGGGACAGGGGATGGCGGCTACACCTTC
TRBJ1-1 NA TRBV9 few CASSVGAGLNTEAFF TGTGCCAGCAGCGTAGGGGCAGGGTTGAACACTGAAGCTTTCTTT
TRBJ2-3 NA TRBV29-1 NA CSVEDRQLLGTDTQYF TGCAGCGTTGAAGATCGCCAGCTCCTGGGCACAGATACGCAGTATTTT
TRBJ1-4 TRBD1 TRBV10-3 NA CAISERQGNGEKLFF TGTGCCATCAGTGAGAGACAGGGAAACGGTGAAAAACTGTTTTTT
TRBJ2-7 NA TRBV24-1 NA CASSYGTDWAYEQYF TGTGCCAGCAGTTACGGGACTGACTGGGCCTACGAGCAGTACTTC
TRBJ1-4 TRBD1 TRBV20-1 few CSAPKQGATEKLFF TGCAGTGCTCCGAAACAGGGGGCGACGGAAAAACTGTTTTTT
TRBJ1-2 TRBD1 TRBV10-3 few CAISGTGTGRIYGYTF TGTGCCATCAGTGGAACCGGGACAGGGCGGATCTATGGCTACACCTTC
TRBJ2-7 NA TRBV2 NA CASSVGTGQLSISYEQYF TGTGCCAGCAGTGTGGGGACGGGACAATTATCGATCTCCTACGAGCAGTACTTC
TRBJ1-2 NA TRBV2 NA CASREPGNYGYTF TGTGCCAGCAGAGAGCCCGGGAACTATGGCTACACCTTC
TRBJ1-4 NA TRBV6-5 NA CASSSPGREKLFF TGTGCCAGCAGTTCTCCGGGACGGGAAAAACTGTTTTTT
TRBJ2-2 NA TRBV7-8 few CASSALQEATGELFF TGTGCCAGCAGCGCCTTGCAGGAGGCCACCGGGGAGCTGTTTTTT
TRBJ1-3 NA TRBV5-1 once CASSRGASPGNTIYF TGCGCCAGCAGCAGAGGCGCATCCCCAGGAAACACCATATATTTT
TRBJ1-5 NA TRBV7-9 NA CASSLGHFNQPQHF TGTGCCAGCAGCTTAGGACATTTCAATCAGCCCCAGCATTTT
TRBJ1-2 NA TRBV19 few CASRDPFDGYTF TGTGCCAGTAGGGACCCTTTCGATGGCTACACCTTC